Below are 28 T cell receptor beta chains sequenced from a single sample in a study of radiotherapy plus CTLA-4 blockade in lung cancer. Only in-frame clones appear in the TCRdb table, and some are missing; sequencing was by immunoSEQ multiplex PCR. The sample comprises around 38,000 clones, approximately 86% of which are singletons, and around a fifth rests with the top ten. Source: peripheral blood, taken from a patient treated with radiotherapy plus ipilimumab. The receptor source for this set is a human donor with non-small cell lung cancer whose response to radiotherapy plus ipilimumab could not be evaluated.

This clone was counted between two and nine times. This chain uses TRBV7-2 with TRBJ1-5; a possible D gene is TRBD1 (6 bases). Germline-derived CDR1 and CDR2 are SGHTA and FQGNSA. CDR3 length: 14 amino acids. The V end was cut by 3 bases, the J end by 6 bases, with 12 bases between. CDR3 coding DNA: TGTGCCAGCAGCTTGGTCCAGGGGCCTCAGCCCCAGCATTTT. This encodes CASSLVQGPQPQHF. Complete variable domain (other parts from reference TRBV7-2 and TRBJ1-5): GAGVSQSPSNKVTEKGKDVELRCDPISGHTALYWYRQSLGQGLEFLIYFQGNSAPDKSGLPSDRFSAERTGGSVSTLTIQRTQQEDSAVYLCASSLVQGPQPQHFGDGTRLSIL.

The rearrangement links TRBV27 to TRBJ1-2; D is uncertain. V shed 6 bases and J shed 4 bases, with 18 bases lying between them. From germline, CDR1 is MNHEY and CDR2 SMNVEV (reference sequence). The CDR3 is made up of 15 amino acids. The CDR3 is CASSPSPSGGYGYTF. In DNA, the CDR3 is TGTGCCAGCAGCCCAAGCCCCTCCGGTGGCTATGGCTACACCTTC.

The gene calls are TRBV7-2 and TRBJ2-7, with TRBD1 matching 7 bases. The CDR3 has 15 amino acids. CDR1 SGHTA and CDR2 FQGNSA come from the germline V gene. Trimming cost V 2 bases and J 0 bases; bases outside gene matches: 4. This CDR3 is CASSLLQGISYEQYF. In DNA, the CDR3 is TGTGCCAGCAGCTTATTACAGGGGATCTCCTACGAGCAGTACTTC.

J is TRBJ2-5 and V is TRBV7-2; 7 bases match TRBD2. The J call may be in error: the DNA end matches TRBJ2-7 better. The germline V gene encodes CDR1 SGHTA and CDR2 FQGNSA. The CDR3 is made up of 15 amino acids. The CDR3 DNA is TGTGCCAGCAGCTTAATGGGAGGGCCTTTATACGAGCAGTACTTC. Amino acid sequence: CASSLMGGPLYEQYF.

This clone has more than one count but fewer than ten. The chain carries TRBV2 and TRBJ2-5; a possible D gene is TRBD2 (6 bases). V was cut by 2 bases and J by 1 base, with 8 bases left in between. The CDR3 loop spans 14 amino acids. In germline, CDR1 is SNHLY, CDR2 FYNNEI. The CDR3 region has the DNA TGTGCCAGCAGTGAACTAGCGATCCAAGAGACCCAGTACTTC. Its translation: CASSELAIQETQYF. Together with reference TRBV2 and TRBJ2-5, the CDR3 gives the full variable domain: EPEVTQTPSHQVTQMGQEVILRCVPISNHLYFYWYRQILGQKVEFLVSFYNNEISEKSEIFDDQFSVERPDGSNFTLKIRSTKLEDSAMYFCASSELAIQETQYFGPGTRLLVL.

The V gene is TRBV6-5, the J gene TRBJ2-1, with D unresolved. Germline-derived CDR1 and CDR2 are MNHEY and SVGAGI. With 5 bases removed from V and 3 bases from J, the gap between germline ends came to 11 bases. The CDR3 is made up of 14 amino acids. This CDR3 is CASSPDRGYNEQFF. The CDR3 DNA follows: TGTGCCAGCAGTCCTGACCGCGGCTACAATGAGCAGTTCTTC.

The rearrangement uses TRBV19 and TRBJ2-1, with a possible D match to TRBD2 (6 bases). Trimming shortened V by 6 bases and J by 6 bases, and 15 bases separated the two germline ends. This CDR3 is built from 14 residues. Per germline, CDR1 LNHDA and CDR2 SQIVND (reference sequence). The DNA of the CDR3 is TGTGCCAGTAGGACACTAGCCTCGCGCAATGAGCAGTTCTTC. It translates to CASRTLASRNEQFF.

V and J are TRBV7-2 and TRBJ2-5, with 7 bases aligning to TRBD1. Trimming at V came to 6 bases and at J to 5 bases, leaving 9 bases not matched to a gene. This CDR3 region has 14 residues. Germline values: CDR1 SGHTA, CDR2 FQGNSA. In DNA form, the CDR3 reads TGTGCCAGCAGACTAGACAGGGCCTCGGAGACCCAGTACTTC. Translating gives CASRLDRASETQYF.

V and J are TRBV7-9 and TRBJ2-1, with TRBD2 matching 16 bases. V lost 6 bases and J lost 1; bases outside the gene matches: 6. Germline V gives CDR1 SEHNR, CDR2 FQNEAQ (reference sequence). The CDR3 extends over 18 amino acids. The CDR3 loop is CASSGTSGRARSYNEQFF. For the CDR3, the DNA is TGTGCCAGCAGTGGGACTAGCGGGAGGGCTAGGTCCTACAATGAGCAGTTCTTC. The full variable domain, completed using reference TRBV7-9 and TRBJ2-1, is DTGVSQNPRHKITKRGQNVTFRCDPISEHNRLYWYRQTLGQGPEFLTYFQNEAQLEKSRLLSDRFSAERPKGSFSTLEIQRTEQGDSAMYLCASSGTSGRARSYNEQFFGPGTRLTVL.

As to this clone: The identical CDR3 is also encoded by other nucleotide sequences in the sample. The rearrangement uses TRBV6-6 and TRBJ1-1, with D possibly matching TRBD1 (6 bases). Germline V gives CDR1 MNHNY, CDR2 SVGAGI (reference sequence). This CDR3 region has 14 residues. The ends were cut back, 9 bases at V and 8 bases at J, with 22 bases in the middle. For the CDR3, the DNA is TGTGCCAGTAGGGCCAGGGGCCTGGCGGTGGAAGCTTTCTTT. Translated: CASRARGLAVEAFF.

J is TRBJ2-5 and V is TRBV4-1; no clear D. In germline, CDR1 is MGHRA, CDR2 YSYEKL. V shed 0 bases and J shed 9 bases, with 8 bases lying between them. The CDR3 contains 12 residues. The CDR3 DNA reads TGCGCCAGCAGCCAAGAGGCAAGTTCCCAGTACTTC. Protein: CASSQEASSQYF.

The chain employs TRBV5-1 and TRBJ2-1; TRBD2 matches 8 bases. V shed 0 bases, J shed 9 bases, and the junction held 8 bases outside the gene matches. CDR3 length: 15 residues. Germline CDR1 reads SGHRS; CDR2 reads YFSETQ. The CDR3 region is CASSLVPGGPFEQFF. CDR3 DNA: TGCGCCAGCAGCTTGGTGCCGGGAGGGCCTTTTGAGCAGTTCTTC.

The chain couples TRBV7-2 to TRBJ2-3, with TRBD2 identical over 12 bases. J gave up 11 bases and V 5 bases, and 11 bases lay outside the gene matches. The CDR3 has 15 amino acids. Looked up from germline, CDR1 is SGHTA and CDR2 is FQGNSA. The CDR3 region is CASSETSGGPIVQYF. The CDR3 nucleotides are TGTGCCAGCAGCGAGACTAGCGGGGGACCTATCGTGCAGTATTTT.

This chain joins TRBV4-2 and TRBJ2-7; TRBD2 aligns across 9 bases. J gave up 2 bases and V 0 bases, and 5 bases lay outside the gene matches. Germline lookup yields CDR1 LGHNA and CDR2 YNFKEQ. The CDR3 runs 16 residues. CDR3 amino acids: CASSQERAGGAYEQYF. CDR3 bases: TGTGCCAGCAGCCAAGAGAGAGCGGGAGGTGCCTACGAGCAGTACTTC.

This rearrangement joins TRBV10-3 to TRBJ2-7; no definite D call. CDR1 ENHRY and CDR2 SYGVKD come from the germline V gene. Trimming took 4 bases from V and 4 from J, leaving 8 bases between them. The CDR3 is made up of 12 amino acids. CDR3 DNA: TGTGCCATCAGTGCAGTAAATTACGAGCAGTACTTC. This translates into CAISAVNYEQYF.

The chain joins TRBV5-4 to TRBJ2-5; 9 bases are a match to TRBD1. With 0 bases clipped from V and 5 bases from J, the junction kept 2 bases outside the gene matches. Per the germline V gene, CDR1 is SGHNT and CDR2 is YYREEE (reference sequence). The length of the CDR3 is 14 residues. The CDR3 here is CASSLGDRAETQYF. The CDR3 nucleotides are TGTGCCAGCAGCTTGGGGGACAGGGCTGAGACCCAGTACTTC.

This clone was picked up a small number of times. The V and J genes are TRBV29-1 and TRBJ2-1; 7 bases map to TRBD2. Germline loops: CDR1 SQVTM, CDR2 ANQGSEA. The ends lost 7 bases at V and 9 bases at J; junction bases unmatched: 3. This CDR3 comprises 10 residues. CDR3 residues: CSGGGTEQFF. CDR3 bases: TGCAGCGGGGGAGGGACTGAGCAGTTCTTC.

The chain uses TRBV4-1 and TRBJ2-3; 8 positions agree with TRBD2. The CDR3 runs 17 residues. Germline CDR1 reads MGHRA; CDR2 reads YSYEKL. Trimming removed 0 bases from V and 3 bases from J; junction bases left unmatched: 8. Here the CDR3 DNA reads TGCGCCAGCAGCCAAGATCGGGGGGGGGTGGGAACAGATACGCAGTATTTT. This codes for CASSQDRGGVGTDTQYF.

This clone showed up just once. The rearrangement links TRBV6-1 to TRBJ2-6, with TRBD1 matching over 8 bases. CDR1 and CDR2 from the germline V gene are MNHNS and SASEGT. The V segment lost 2 bases and the J segment 4 bases; nucleotides outside the gene matches: 10. The CDR3 runs to 18 residues. This chain's CDR3 is CASSEYQGARGGANVLTF. CDR3 bases: TGTGCCAGCAGTGAATATCAGGGGGCAAGGGGGGGGGCCAACGTCCTGACTTTC.

J is TRBJ1-1 and V is TRBV2; a possible D gene is TRBD1 (5 bases). The CDR3 totals 13 residues. CDR1 and CDR2 from the germline V gene are SNHLY and FYNNEI. Trimming removed 8 bases from V and 1 base from J, with 11 bases in between. As DNA, the CDR3 is TGTGCCAGCTTGGGGCAGCCGAACACTGAAGCTTTCTTT. Its protein product is CASLGQPNTEAFF.

The V call is TRBV19, the J call TRBJ1-4; D is uncertain. The CDR3 runs to 17 residues. Between the trimmed V and J ends, which lost 5 bases and 5 bases, there was a span of 21 bases. Germline CDR1 is LNHDA and CDR2 is SQIVND (reference sequence). The CDR3 DNA follows: TGTGCCAGTAGTCCCCGCTCCGGAACAGACCTAAATGAAAAACTGTTTTTT. Its translation is CASSPRSGTDLNEKLFF.

The rearrangement uses TRBV5-1 and TRBJ2-7; TRBD2 matches 12 bases. J was trimmed by 6 bases and V by 4 bases; bases with no gene match: 5. This CDR3 spans 14 amino acids. In germline, CDR1 is SGHRS, CDR2 YFSETQ. The CDR3 DNA reads as TGCGCCAGCAGCGTCGGGACTAGCGGGCTCGAGCAGTACTTC. Translating it yields CASSVGTSGLEQYF.

This clone appeared a few times. Since a far larger clone is one base different, this is likely a read error. This CDR3 is also generated by other DNA sequences in the sample. The chain uses TRBV5-1 and TRBJ2-3; 9 bases are shared with TRBD1. CDR3 length equals 15 residues. V shed 4 bases, J shed 2 bases, and the junction held 5 bases outside the gene matches. Germline values: CDR1 SGHRS, CDR2 YFSETQ. DNA for the CDR3: TGCGCCAGCAGCCGGACAGGGGTTGTCACAGATACGCAGTATTTT. Its translation: CASSRTGVVTDTQYF.

V is TRBV18 and J is TRBJ1-1, with D maybe TRBD1 (5 bases). The germline V gene has CDR1 KGHSH and CDR2 LQKENI. CDR3 size: 15 residues. V was trimmed by 4 bases and J by 1 base, leaving 13 bases between them. CDR3 amino acids: CASSRAAGWNTEAFF. The CDR3 DNA is TGTGCCAGCTCACGCGCGGCAGGGTGGAACACTGAAGCTTTCTTT.

This chain links TRBV6-6 with TRBJ2-7, with 11 bases that match TRBD1. This CDR3 region has 14 residues. Per the germline V gene, CDR1 is MNHNY and CDR2 is SVGAGI (reference sequence). V was pared by 6 bases and J by 7 bases, with 8 bases of the junction left unmatched. This chain's CDR3 is CASSRGQGAEEQYF. CDR3 bases: TGTGCCAGCAGCCGTGGACAGGGGGCTGAAGAGCAGTACTTC.

The chain couples TRBV7-8 to TRBJ2-1; 11 bases line up with TRBD2. CDR1 SGHVS and CDR2 FQNEAQ come from the germline V gene. Trimming cost V 6 bases and J 7 bases; bases outside gene matches: 5. The CDR3 contains 14 residues. CDR3 in amino acids: CASSYSGRVNEQFF. CDR3 in DNA: TGTGCCAGCAGTTATAGCGGGAGGGTTAATGAGCAGTTCTTC.

The CDR3, as DNA: TGTGCCAGCAGCCGTTGGACGGAGAACTTAGCGGGAGGTGCCTACAATGAGCAGTTCTTC. Its translation is CASSRWTENLAGGAYNEQFF. The rearrangement joins TRBV14 to TRBJ2-1; 10 nucleotides match TRBD2. Germline lookup yields CDR1 SGHDN and CDR2 FVKESK. V gave up 4 bases and J gave up 2 bases; unmatched junction bases: 17. CDR3 length equals 20 residues.

This clone was counted only a few times. The V gene is TRBV9, the J gene TRBJ2-1, with TRBD2 matching 12 bases. V was pared by 3 bases and J by 4 bases, with 14 bases of the junction left unmatched. Germline CDR1 and CDR2: SGDLS and YYNGEE. This CDR3 contains 19 residues. The CDR3 is CASSAPSKGLAGLYNEQFF. For the CDR3, the DNA is TGTGCCAGCAGCGCTCCATCAAAAGGACTAGCGGGGCTATACAATGAGCAGTTCTTC.